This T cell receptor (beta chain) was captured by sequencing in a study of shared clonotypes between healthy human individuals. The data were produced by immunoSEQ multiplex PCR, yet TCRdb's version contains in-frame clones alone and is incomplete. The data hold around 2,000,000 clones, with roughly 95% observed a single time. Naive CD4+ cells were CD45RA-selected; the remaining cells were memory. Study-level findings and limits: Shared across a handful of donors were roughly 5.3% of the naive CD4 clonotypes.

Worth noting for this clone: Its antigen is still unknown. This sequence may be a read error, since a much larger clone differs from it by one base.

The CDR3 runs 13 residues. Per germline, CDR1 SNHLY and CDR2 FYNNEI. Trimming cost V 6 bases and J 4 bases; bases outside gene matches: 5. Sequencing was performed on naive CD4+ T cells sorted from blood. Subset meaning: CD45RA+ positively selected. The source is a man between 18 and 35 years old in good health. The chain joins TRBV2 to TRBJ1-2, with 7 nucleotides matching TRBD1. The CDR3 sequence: CASRTGTVYGYTF. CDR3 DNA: TGTGCCAGCAGGACCGGGACAGTCTATGGCTACACCTTC.